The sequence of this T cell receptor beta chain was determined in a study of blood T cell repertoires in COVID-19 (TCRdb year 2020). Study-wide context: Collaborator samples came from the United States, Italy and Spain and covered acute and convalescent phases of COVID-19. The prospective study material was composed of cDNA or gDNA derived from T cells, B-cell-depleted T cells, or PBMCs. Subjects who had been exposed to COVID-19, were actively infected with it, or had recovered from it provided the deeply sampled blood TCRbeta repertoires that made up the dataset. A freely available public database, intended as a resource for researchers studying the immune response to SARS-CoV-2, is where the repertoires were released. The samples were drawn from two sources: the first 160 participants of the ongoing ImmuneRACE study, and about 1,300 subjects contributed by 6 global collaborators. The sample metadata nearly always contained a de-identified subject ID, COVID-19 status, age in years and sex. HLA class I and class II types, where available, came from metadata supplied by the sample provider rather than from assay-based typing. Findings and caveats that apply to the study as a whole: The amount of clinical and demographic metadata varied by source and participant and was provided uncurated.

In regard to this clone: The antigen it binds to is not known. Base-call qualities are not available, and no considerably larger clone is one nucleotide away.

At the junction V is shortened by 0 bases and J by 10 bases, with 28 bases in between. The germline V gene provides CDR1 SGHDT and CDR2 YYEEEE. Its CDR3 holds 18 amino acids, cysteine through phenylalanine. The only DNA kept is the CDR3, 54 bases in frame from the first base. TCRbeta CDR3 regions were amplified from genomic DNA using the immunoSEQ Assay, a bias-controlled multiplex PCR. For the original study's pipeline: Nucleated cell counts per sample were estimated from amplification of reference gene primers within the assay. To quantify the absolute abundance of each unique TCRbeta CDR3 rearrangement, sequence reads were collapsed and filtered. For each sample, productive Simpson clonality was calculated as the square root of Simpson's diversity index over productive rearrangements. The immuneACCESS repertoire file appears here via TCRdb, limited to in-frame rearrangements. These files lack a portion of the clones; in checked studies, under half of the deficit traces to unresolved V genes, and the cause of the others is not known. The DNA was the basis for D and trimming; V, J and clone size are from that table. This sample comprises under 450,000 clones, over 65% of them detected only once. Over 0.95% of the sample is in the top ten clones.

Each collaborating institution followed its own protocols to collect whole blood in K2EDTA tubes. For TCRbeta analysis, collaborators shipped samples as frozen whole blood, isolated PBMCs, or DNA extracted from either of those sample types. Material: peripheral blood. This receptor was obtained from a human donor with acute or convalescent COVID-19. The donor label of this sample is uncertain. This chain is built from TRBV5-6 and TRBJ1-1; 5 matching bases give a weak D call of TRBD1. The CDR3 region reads CASSLVRGRTLGTERAFF. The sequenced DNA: TGTGCCAGCAGCTTGGTAAGGGGCCGAACATTAGGAACTGAGAGAGCTTTCTTT.